This T cell receptor beta chain was documented in a study of lymphopenia after photon versus proton radiotherapy. This clone has a handful of counts. Its specificity is unknown. The data were produced by immunoSEQ multiplex PCR, yet TCRdb's version contains in-frame clones alone and is incomplete. Counted here are about 20,000 clones, roughly 90% occurring once; the ten biggest clones make up around 1.7%. J lost 0 bases, V lost 8 bases, and 6 bases had no gene match. Germline CDR1 is MDHEN and CDR2 is SYDVKM. The CDR3 covers 16 residues. Findings and caveats of the study: Authors raise, but do not show, better survival with proton therapy. In patients who died, overall survival fell as post-nadir TCR diversity dropped more. Proton therapy kept repertoires fairly stable, unlike photons, which gained effector/memory cells. After lymphocyte nadir, photon-treated repertoires showed oligoclonal expansion, especially CD8+ Temra.

This receptor was identified in a woman aged 40 to 49 with cholangiocarcinoma. This chain uses TRBV28 with TRBJ1-4, with 10 bases matching TRBD1. Sequences were derived from peripheral blood, sampled from a patient treated with photon-based radiotherapy. CDR3 protein: CASSGTGVATNEKLFF. For the CDR3, the DNA is TGTGCCAGCTCCGGGACAGGGGTTGCAACTAATGAAAAACTGTTTTTT.